These T cell receptor beta chains were read from a single sample in a study of CD8 T cells in Susac syndrome. TCRdb re-called the immunoSEQ multiplex PCR reads through MiXCR, storing one row per CDR3 protein. The table shows around 80,000 distinct CDR3 sequences, with 90% to 95% occurring only once. The sample was CD8+ T cells from PBMCs. These receptors all stem from a human donor with multiple sclerosis. CDR3s include the opening cysteine and the closing phenylalanine or tryptophan. The order of the fields is V gene, D gene, J gene, CDR3 length, clone size, CDR3 DNA, CDR3 protein. D genes are given only for firm matches. Clone size is not always given. Where it is, it says once, few, many or a class for expanded clones.

TRBV30	.	TRBJ2-7	12	.	TGTGCCTGGACCGGGACCTCTTACGAGCAGTACTTC	CAWTGTSYEQYF
TRBV27	.	TRBJ2-5	13	.	TGTGCCAGCAGCCTGCGGTTGGGAGAGACCCAGTACTTC	CASSLRLGETQYF
TRBV29-1	.	TRBJ2-1	14	.	TGCAGCGTTGAAGCGGGAGCCTCCTACAATGAGCAGTTCTTC	CSVEAGASYNEQFF
TRBV2	.	TRBJ1-4	12	.	TGTGCCAGCAGTGAAGAGACAGAAAAACTGTTTTTT	CASSEETEKLFF
TRBV12-3/TRBV12-4	.	TRBJ2-1	18	.	TGTGCCAGCAGGGCCAGAAGGAGGGAGCGGACCTCCTACAATGAGCAGTTCTTC	CASRARRRERTSYNEQFF
TRBV2	TRBD1	TRBJ1-1	15	.	TGTGCCAGCAGACGCGGGACAGGGCCGAACACTGAAGCTTTCTTT	CASRRGTGPNTEAFF
TRBV13	.	TRBJ2-5	12	.	TGTGCCAGCGGGATGGGGAAGGAGACCCAGTACTTC	CASGMGKETQYF
TRBV19	TRBD2	TRBJ2-7	16	.	TGTGCCAGTAGTATGAGGTCTAGCGGGAGGCCCTACGCGCAGTACTTC	CASSMRSSGRPYAQYF
TRBV6-6	TRBD1	TRBJ1-4	14	.	TGTGCCAGCAGGGGGACAGGGGGGCATGAAAAACTGTTTTTT	CASRGTGGHEKLFF
TRBV11-2	TRBD1	TRBJ2-4	16	.	TGTGCCAGCAGCAACGGGACAGGGTTGACCAAAAACATTCAGTACTTC	CASSNGTGLTKNIQYF
TRBV6-2/TRBV6-3	.	TRBJ1-1	13	.	TGTGCCAGCAGACAAGACTTGTACACTGAAGCTTTCTTT	CASRQDLYTEAFF
TRBV28	.	TRBJ1-2	14	once	TGTGCCAGCATGGGGGAGGGTCATAACTATGGCTACACCTTC	CASMGEGHNYGYTF
TRBV11-2	.	TRBJ1-4	19	.	TGTGCCAGCAGCCGCTCCGGGACCGAAGGCCTATTACCTAATGAAAAACTGTTTTTT	CASSRSGTEGLLPNEKLFF
TRBV6-1	TRBD1	TRBJ2-7	16	once	TGTGCCAGCAGCAAGATTACCGGGACAGGGCCGGACGAGCAGTACTTC	CASSKITGTGPDEQYF
TRBV28	.	TRBJ2-3	14	.	TGTGCCAGCAGTTTATCTCGCGCCACAGATACGCAGTATTTT	CASSLSRATDTQYF
TRBV11-2	TRBD1	TRBJ2-2	18	.	TGTGCCAGCAGCCACTGGACAGGGGGGATCGCGAACACCGGGGAGCTGTTTTTT	CASSHWTGGIANTGELFF
TRBV20-1	TRBD1	TRBJ1-1	19	.	TGCAGTGCTAGACCTTACGCCAGGACAGGGGCTTTTGGAAACACTGAAGCTTTCTTT	CSARPYARTGAFGNTEAFF
TRBV6-6	.	TRBJ1-1	14	.	TGTGCCAGCACCCCCCCAAAATCGAACACTGAAGCTTTCTTT	CASTPPKSNTEAFF
TRBV27	.	TRBJ2-1	14	.	TGTGCCAGCAGTTTGCTCTGGGGGGGCGATGAGCAGTTCTTC	CASSLLWGGDEQFF
TRBV13	.	TRBJ2-7	14	once	TGTGCCAGCAGCTTAGGTGAGGGGAACTACGAGCAGTACTTC	CASSLGEGNYEQYF
TRBV28	.	TRBJ1-5	14	.	TGTGCCAGCAGTTACGGCCGACTCGATCAGCCCCAGCATTTT	CASSYGRLDQPQHF
TRBV7-9	.	TRBJ1-3	13	.	TGTGCCAACCCCGACAGCTCTGGAAACACCATATATTTT	CANPDSSGNTIYF
TRBV19	.	TRBJ2-7	13	.	TGTGCCAGTAGTATAGTCTTCAGGGGCGAGCAGTACTTC	CASSIVFRGEQYF
TRBV6-5	TRBD2	TRBJ2-1	15	.	TGTGCCAGCAGCAAAACTAGCGGGGGGTTCCATGAGCAGTTCTTC	CASSKTSGGFHEQFF
TRBV6-2/TRBV6-3	TRBD1	TRBJ2-3	16	.	TGTGCCAGCAGTCCCATCACAGGGGCGATCACAGATACGCAGTATTTT	CASSPITGAITDTQYF
TRBV19	.	TRBJ2-1	11	.	TGTGCCAGTACGGTGGGGGATGAGCAGTTCTTC	CASTVGDEQFF
TRBV28	TRBD2	TRBJ2-5	14	.	TGTGCCAGCAGTCCCCCTAGCGGCCGGGAGACCCAGTACTTC	CASSPPSGRETQYF
TRBV15	.	TRBJ1-2	15	.	TGTGCCACCTCCGAAGAAAGGGGGTCAGGCTATGGCTACACCTTC	CATSEERGSGYGYTF
TRBV5-6	.	TRBJ1-1	14	few	TGTGCCAGCAGCTCGGGACATTTGAACACTGAAGCTTTCTTT	CASSSGHLNTEAFF
TRBV4-1	.	TRBJ1-6	16	.	TGCGCCAGCAGCCGGTTAGGGAGCTCCTATAATTCACCCCTCCACTTT	CASSRLGSSYNSPLHF
TRBV6-1	.	TRBJ2-2	16	few	TGTGCCAGCAGTGAATTGACAGGATCTTACACCGGGGAGCTGTTTTTT	CASSELTGSYTGELFF
TRBV13	.	TRBJ1-5	13	.	TGTGCCAGCAGTGTAGGGTCCAATCAGCCCCAGCATTTT	CASSVGSNQPQHF
TRBV7-9	.	TRBJ2-5	16	.	TGTGCCAGCAGCTCACTCATGGACGGATACCAAGAGACCCAGTACTTC	CASSSLMDGYQETQYF
TRBV7-2	.	TRBJ2-1	16	.	TGTGCCAGCAGCCCCCATGGCGGTCAGTCCTACAATGAGCAGTTCTTC	CASSPHGGQSYNEQFF
TRBV5-7	.	TRBJ2-6	17	.	TGTGCCAGCAGCTTGGACGGTCAGAGCTCTGGGGCCAACGTCCTGACTTTC	CASSLDGQSSGANVLTF
TRBV7-6	TRBD1	TRBJ1-2	15	.	TGTGCCAGCAGCAATGGACAGGGCCAACTAAGAGGCTACACCTTC	CASSNGQGQLRGYTF
TRBV14	.	TRBJ1-2	13	.	TGTGCCAGCAGCCAAGTAACAAACTATGGCTACACCTTC	CASSQVTNYGYTF
TRBV11-2	TRBD2	TRBJ2-5	16	.	TGTGCCAGCAGCTCCTTTAGCGGGGGCACCCAAGAGACCCAGTACTTC	CASSSFSGGTQETQYF